These 18 T cell receptor beta chains share one sample of origin, sequenced in a study of patients and donors after allogeneic stem cell transplantation. Using its own MiXCR run on the RT-PCR reads, TCRdb lists one record per CDR3 protein. The sample includes 90,000 to 120,000 distinct CDR3 sequences, roughly 37% seen only once; the top ten take around 26%. The sequencing sample was made of blood, either unsorted or a sorted T cell fraction (not recorded which). The source of these receptors is a human donor who was either an allogeneic HSCT recipient or a stem cell or donor lymphocyte infusion donor (not recorded which). It is not recorded whose cells these are; they may come from a transplant donor.

This clonotype was counted ten times or more. This chain connects TRBV6-5 to TRBJ1-2; possibly TRBD1 for D (5 bases). From germline, CDR1 is MNHEY and CDR2 SVGAGI. Trimming removed 5 bases from V and 7 bases from J, with 11 bases in between. This CDR3 is 12 amino acids long. Here the CDR3 DNA reads TGTGCCAGCAGTCTCGGGGCGGGTGGCTACACCTTC. Its translation: CASSLGAGGYTF.

This clonotype has only a few counts. CDR3 DNA: TGCGCCAGCAGCCAAGATCGAAGGACTAGGATAGGAAAAGATACGCAGTATTTT. Translation gives CASSQDRRTRIGKDTQYF. This rearrangement joins TRBV4-3 to TRBJ2-3; the match to TRBD2 covers 7 bases. The CDR3 runs 18 residues. Trimming removed 0 bases from V and 5 bases from J; junction bases left unmatched: 14. Germline CDR1 reads LGHNA; CDR2 reads YSLEER.

The rearrangement uses TRBV7-9 and TRBJ2-7; D uncertain. Deletions cut 1 base from V and 7 bases from J, with 8 bases between. The CDR3 loop spans 12 amino acids. Germline assignment: CDR1 SEHNR and CDR2 FQNEAQ (reference sequence). The CDR3 region has the DNA TGTGCCAGCAGCTTAGAGGCGTCTGAGCAGTACTTC. Its protein is CASSLEASEQYF. Complete variable domain (other parts from reference TRBV7-9 and TRBJ2-7): DTGVSQNPRHKITKRGQNVTFRCDPISEHNRLYWYRQTLGQGPEFLTYFQNEAQLEKSRLLSDRFSAERPKGSFSTLEIQRTEQGDSAMYLCASSLEASEQYFGPGTRLTVT.

In this sample, this clonotype turned up a few times. The CDR3 sequence: CASSFLAGGTDTQYF. CDR3 nucleotide sequence: TGTGCCAGCAGCTTTCTAGCGGGAGGCACAGATACGCAGTATTTT. The chain combines TRBV5-6 with TRBJ2-3, with 10 bases fitting TRBD2. The CDR3 is made up of 15 amino acids. Germline V gene lookup returns CDR1 SGHDT and CDR2 YYEEEE. V lost 2 bases, J lost 1 base, and 1 base stayed unmatched.

This clonotype was observed once. This chain links TRBV2 with TRBJ1-5, with TRBD1 identical over 8 bases. CDR1 SNHLY and CDR2 FYNNEI come from the germline V gene. The CDR3 loop spans 15 amino acids. Germline trimming cut 6 bases from V and 2 bases from J; bases unmatched to any gene: 6. This CDR3 is CASRDRVLGNQPQHF. The CDR3 DNA follows: TGTGCCAGCAGGGACAGGGTGTTGGGCAATCAGCCCCAGCATTTT.

Written as DNA, the CDR3 is TGTGCCAGCTCACCAGGAAGCGGAGGGAATTCACCCCTCCACTTT. This translates into CASSPGSGGNSPLHF. The chain carries TRBV18 and TRBJ1-6; D is undetermined. The CDR3 has 15 amino acids. Germline loops: CDR1 KGHSH, CDR2 LQKENI. V lost 2 bases to trimming and J lost 7 bases, with 12 bases between them. Filled out from reference TRBV18 and TRBJ1-6, the complete variable domain reads NAGVMQNPRHLVRRRGQEARLRCSPMKGHSHVYWYRQLPEEGLKFMVYLQKENIIDESGMPKERFSAEFPKEGPSILRIQQVVRGDSAAYFCASSPGSGGNSPLHFGNGTRLTVT.

The rearrangement uses TRBV30 and TRBJ1-1, with D possibly TRBD1 on 5 matching bases. Germline lookup yields CDR1 GTSNPN and CDR2 SVGIG (reference sequence). V lost 6 bases to trimming and J lost 3 bases, with 11 bases between them. The CDR3 runs 12 residues. CDR3 in amino acids: CACPGWDTEAFF. The CDR3, as DNA: TGTGCCTGTCCAGGGTGGGACACTGAAGCTTTCTTT.

This rearrangement joins TRBV6-5 to TRBJ2-5; no clear D gene. This CDR3 has 15 amino acids. V lost 5 bases and J 7 bases, leaving 20 bases between the germline ends. From germline, CDR1 is MNHEY and CDR2 SVGAGI. CDR3 in amino acids: CASSTRPFEIGTQYF. The CDR3 DNA reads TGTGCCAGCAGTACACGTCCCTTCGAAATAGGGACCCAGTACTTC.

This clonotype was observed at least ten times. The V call is TRBV4-2, the J call TRBJ1-4; 7 positions agree with TRBD1. J was trimmed by 2 bases and V by 8 bases; bases with no gene match: 8. Germline CDR1 reads LGHNA; CDR2 reads YNFKEQ. The CDR3 has 15 amino acids. In DNA, the CDR3 is TGTGCCAGCCAGACGCAGGGGGTGACTAATGAAAAACTGTTTTTT. Translating gives CASQTQGVTNEKLFF.

This clonotype has more than one count but fewer than ten. The chain combines TRBV6-2 or TRBV6-3 with TRBJ2-5; TRBD1 might be the D (6 bases). V was clipped by 5 bases and J by 2 bases, with 12 bases between them. Germline lookup yields CDR1 MNHEY and CDR2 SVGEGT. CDR3 length: 14 residues. The CDR3 region is CASSTGTLQETQYF. For the CDR3, the DNA is TGTGCCAGCAGTACCGGGACACTTCAAGAGACCCAGTACTTC.

The chain employs TRBV12-3 or TRBV12-4 and TRBJ1-1; D call uncertain. The CDR3 spans 13 residues. Trimming removed 3 bases at V and 0 bases at J, with 5 bases between. The CDR3 nucleotides read TGTGCCAGCAGTTTTGCTTTGAACACTGAAGCTTTCTTT. Translated, it gives CASSFALNTEAFF.

The gene calls are TRBV6-6 and TRBJ1-3; D ambiguous. CDR1 MNHNY and CDR2 SVGAGI come from the germline V gene (reference sequence). The CDR3 has 15 amino acids. Trimming shortened V by 5 bases and J by 1 base, and 12 bases separated the two germline ends. The CDR3 region is CASSPSAVSGNTIYF. In DNA form, the CDR3 reads TGTGCCAGCAGTCCCAGCGCCGTGTCTGGAAACACCATATATTTT.

This clonotype was detected only a few times. J is TRBJ2-7 and V is TRBV6-5; D uncertain. V was cut by 3 bases and J by 5 bases, with 17 bases left in between. The CDR3 covers 15 residues. Germline assignment: CDR1 MNHEY and CDR2 SVGAGI. In DNA, the CDR3 is TGTGCCAGCAGTTATGTCTCCGTGGGATCCAACGAGCAGTACTTC. Amino acid sequence: CASSYVSVGSNEQYF.

The chain couples TRBV7-2 to TRBJ2-3, with unresolved D. The V gene lost 6 bases and the J gene lost 5 bases, with 18 bases spanning the gap. The germline gives CDR1 SGHTA, CDR2 FQGNSA. The CDR3 has 15 residues. CDR3 loop: CASSFNRILGDTQYF. CDR3 DNA: TGTGCCAGCAGTTTCAACAGAATCCTTGGAGATACGCAGTATTTT.

V is TRBV7-2 and J is TRBJ2-3, with 9 positions matching TRBD2. CDR3 length: 14 residues. The J segment lost 4 bases and the V segment lost 3 bases, leaving 2 bases of the junction unmatched. CDR1 is SGHTA, CDR2 FQGNSA, per germline. The CDR3 protein is CASSFLAGPDTQYF. CDR3 bases: TGTGCCAGCAGCTTTCTAGCGGGACCAGATACGCAGTATTTT.

CDR3 in DNA: TGCAGCGTTGATGGTCTAGCGGGAGATGAGCAGTACTTC. The encoded protein is CSVDGLAGDEQYF. The chain carries TRBV29-1 and TRBJ2-7; 10 bases are a match to TRBD2. The germline gives CDR1 SQVTM, CDR2 ANQGSEA. This CDR3 contains 13 residues. J lost 7 bases, V lost 3 bases, and 6 bases had no gene match.

This sequence joins TRBV18 and TRBJ2-7; D is perhaps TRBD1 (6 bases). V was clipped by 6 bases and J by 2 bases, with 14 bases between them. The CDR3 covers 14 residues. Germline V gene sequence: CDR1 KGHSH, CDR2 LQKENI. CDR3 DNA sequence: TGTGCCAGCTCGCTACAGGGATCGACCTACGAGCAGTACTTC. It translates to CASSLQGSTYEQYF. Full variable domain (missing parts from reference TRBV18 and TRBJ2-7): NAGVMQNPRHLVRRRGQEARLRCSPMKGHSHVYWYRQLPEEGLKFMVYLQKENIIDESGMPKERFSAEFPKEGPSILRIQQVVRGDSAAYFCASSLQGSTYEQYFGPGTRLTVT.

This clonotype was recorded a few times. The chain is built from TRBV27 and TRBJ1-1; 9 bases match TRBD1. CDR1 is MNHEY, CDR2 SMNVEV, per germline (reference sequence). The CDR3 sequence is 16 residues long. The junction had 5 bases not matched to a gene; V was cut back by 2 bases and J by 1 base. The CDR3 spells CASSLRPTGGNTEAFF. CDR3 nucleotide sequence: TGTGCCAGCAGTTTAAGGCCGACAGGGGGGAACACTGAAGCTTTCTTT.